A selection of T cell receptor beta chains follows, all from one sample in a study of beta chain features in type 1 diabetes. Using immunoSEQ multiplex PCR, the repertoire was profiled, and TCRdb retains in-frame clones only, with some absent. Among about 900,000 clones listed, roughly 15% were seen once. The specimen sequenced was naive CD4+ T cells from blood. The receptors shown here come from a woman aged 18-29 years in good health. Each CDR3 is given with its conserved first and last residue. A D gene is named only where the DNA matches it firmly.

cdr3_aa: CASSLASGGQETQYF
v_call: TRBV7-9
j_call: TRBJ2-5
d_call: TRBD2

cdr3_aa: CASSEGGYYEQYF
v_call: TRBV10-2
j_call: TRBJ2-7
d_call: .

cdr3_aa: CAISLGQGVSYEQYF
v_call: TRBV10-3
j_call: TRBJ2-7
d_call: TRBD1

cdr3_aa: CASSFPTVMNTEAFF
v_call: TRBV28
j_call: TRBJ1-1
d_call: .

cdr3_aa: CASSQHPGGRTPGANVLTF
v_call: TRBV4-1
j_call: TRBJ2-6
d_call: TRBD2

cdr3_aa: CASSESGGSQPQHF
v_call: TRBV6-1
j_call: TRBJ1-5
d_call: .

cdr3_aa: CASSLVPGHNEQFF
v_call: TRBV28
j_call: TRBJ2-1
d_call: .

cdr3_aa: CASSVRTNEKLFF
v_call: TRBV2
j_call: TRBJ1-4
d_call: .

cdr3_aa: CASSSRRSETQYF
v_call: TRBV2
j_call: TRBJ2-5
d_call: .

cdr3_aa: CASRRGQLRYGYTF
v_call: TRBV2
j_call: TRBJ1-2
d_call: TRBD1

cdr3_aa: CASRDGTVYNYGYTF
v_call: TRBV28
j_call: TRBJ1-2
d_call: TRBD1

cdr3_aa: CASRDQGGELFF
v_call: TRBV5-4
j_call: TRBJ2-2
d_call: .

cdr3_aa: CASSARQGTYEQYF
v_call: TRBV6-5
j_call: TRBJ2-7
d_call: TRBD1

cdr3_aa: CASRRKGNYGYTF
v_call: TRBV19
j_call: TRBJ1-2
d_call: .

cdr3_aa: CASSVQGWKETQYF
v_call: TRBV5-1
j_call: TRBJ2-5
d_call: .

cdr3_aa: CASSLPGLSYEQYF
v_call: TRBV11-1
j_call: TRBJ2-7
d_call: .

cdr3_aa: CAISEPRAYEQYF
v_call: TRBV10-3
j_call: TRBJ2-7
d_call: .

cdr3_aa: CASSHRGKGSGANVLTF
v_call: TRBV7-2
j_call: TRBJ2-6
d_call: TRBD1

cdr3_aa: CASGSSGANVLTF
v_call: TRBV12-5
j_call: TRBJ2-6
d_call: .

cdr3_aa: CAINPTSGNNEQFF
v_call: TRBV10-3
j_call: TRBJ2-1
d_call: TRBD2

cdr3_aa: CASSQSSGRFHEQFF
v_call: TRBV4-2
j_call: TRBJ2-1
d_call: TRBD2

cdr3_aa: CASRSGLAGVEQFF
v_call: TRBV6-5
j_call: TRBJ2-1
d_call: TRBD2

cdr3_aa: CASSQIFSSGTQYF
v_call: TRBV23-1
j_call: TRBJ2-3
d_call: .

cdr3_aa: CASSLPGNYGYTF
v_call: TRBV5-4
j_call: TRBJ1-2
d_call: .

cdr3_aa: CASSLRLAGGSHTQYF
v_call: TRBV11-2
j_call: TRBJ2-3
d_call: TRBD2

cdr3_aa: CASSLTTSGNGETQYF
v_call: TRBV5-1
j_call: TRBJ2-5
d_call: TRBD2

cdr3_aa: CASSPAAGRGFKDEQFF
v_call: TRBV13
j_call: TRBJ2-1
d_call: TRBD1

cdr3_aa: CASSASHYGYTF
v_call: TRBV28
j_call: TRBJ1-2
d_call: .

cdr3_aa: CASSQGLFSRGETQYF
v_call: TRBV4-1
j_call: TRBJ2-5
d_call: .

cdr3_aa: CASRGSSGNTIYF
v_call: TRBV6-5
j_call: TRBJ1-3
d_call: .

cdr3_aa: CASGTHTDTQYF
v_call: TRBV9
j_call: TRBJ2-3
d_call: .

cdr3_aa: CASSLGRKMGNEQFF
v_call: TRBV6-1
j_call: TRBJ2-1
d_call: .

cdr3_aa: CASSPNREEAFF
v_call: TRBV18
j_call: TRBJ1-1
d_call: .

cdr3_aa: CASSFTSGGSYEQYF
v_call: TRBV13
j_call: TRBJ2-7
d_call: TRBD2

cdr3_aa: CASSQEGTSGTIAKNIQYF
v_call: TRBV4-2
j_call: TRBJ2-4
d_call: TRBD2

cdr3_aa: CASSEAGGFTEAFF
v_call: TRBV2
j_call: TRBJ1-1
d_call: .

cdr3_aa: CASSYRTGQETQYF
v_call: TRBV7-2
j_call: TRBJ2-5
d_call: TRBD1

cdr3_aa: CASSPRTMSSYEQYF
v_call: TRBV9
j_call: TRBJ2-7
d_call: .

cdr3_aa: CASTSWGARNYGYTF
v_call: TRBV7-9
j_call: TRBJ1-2
d_call: .

cdr3_aa: CASSLSIQDTDTQYF
v_call: TRBV7-2
j_call: TRBJ2-3
d_call: .

cdr3_aa: CASSSTGGYPYGYTF
v_call: TRBV6-5
j_call: TRBJ1-2
d_call: .

cdr3_aa: CASSSRGTDTQYF
v_call: TRBV5-4
j_call: TRBJ2-3
d_call: .

cdr3_aa: CASSFRGIILADGAKNIQYF
v_call: TRBV5-1
j_call: TRBJ2-4
d_call: TRBD2

cdr3_aa: CASSEMGIREAFF
v_call: TRBV25-1
j_call: TRBJ1-1
d_call: .

cdr3_aa: CASSLRPGQGNEKLFF
v_call: TRBV7-9
j_call: TRBJ1-4
d_call: TRBD1

cdr3_aa: CASSSMTGMDTGELFF
v_call: TRBV5-6
j_call: TRBJ2-2
d_call: TRBD1

cdr3_aa: CASSSPPPRQDEQFF
v_call: TRBV7-2
j_call: TRBJ2-1
d_call: .

cdr3_aa: CASSYPGRSGEQYF
v_call: TRBV28
j_call: TRBJ2-7
d_call: .

cdr3_aa: CASSHNQPQHF
v_call: TRBV28
j_call: TRBJ1-5
d_call: .

cdr3_aa: CASSYLPREKGYEQYF
v_call: TRBV6-5
j_call: TRBJ2-7
d_call: .

cdr3_aa: CASSRVAGSSYNEQFF
v_call: TRBV7-3
j_call: TRBJ2-1
d_call: TRBD2

cdr3_aa: CAISEQTNTEAFF
v_call: TRBV10-3
j_call: TRBJ1-1
d_call: .

cdr3_aa: CASSSDLLDEQFF
v_call: TRBV5-6
j_call: TRBJ2-1
d_call: .

cdr3_aa: CASRTPENTEAFF
v_call: TRBV5-8
j_call: TRBJ1-1
d_call: .

cdr3_aa: CASSHVTGLVGTDTQYF
v_call: TRBV4-2
j_call: TRBJ2-3
d_call: TRBD1

cdr3_aa: CASSRTGGRMNTEAFF
v_call: TRBV7-9
j_call: TRBJ1-1
d_call: .

cdr3_aa: CASSPKQGVSVTEAFF
v_call: TRBV18
j_call: TRBJ1-1
d_call: TRBD1

cdr3_aa: CASGRGVDTQYF
v_call: TRBV11-2
j_call: TRBJ2-3
d_call: TRBD2